Shown below are 14 T cell receptor beta chains from a single sample sequenced in a study of shared clonotypes between healthy human individuals (dated by TCRdb to 2019 to 2021). Libraries were prepared through the immunoSEQ multiplex PCR assay. TCRdb's version of the immuneACCESS table is confined to in-frame rearrangements and falls short of the full clone set. An unresolved V gene accounts for under half of the shortfall where checked; the remainder is of unknown origin. Present in this sample are some 1 million clones, about three quarters of which were seen just once. Of the sample, approximately 1.3% falls within the top ten clones. Sequencing was carried out using memory CD4+ T cells sorted from blood. Sample cell subset or site, as interpreted from the label and publication: CD45RA-negative fraction. These receptor sequences come from a young man in good health.

The chain has TRBV5-1 and TRBJ1-4; D ambiguous. The CDR3 extends over 17 amino acids. Trimming stripped 1 base from V and 0 bases from J, with 13 bases between. Looked up from germline, CDR1 is SGHRS and CDR2 is YFSETQ. This CDR3 reads CASSLTEILPTNEKLFF. The CDR3 DNA sequence: TGCGCCAGCAGCTTGACTGAGATACTACCAACTAATGAAAAACTGTTTTTT.

This clone appeared many times. The sample contains more than one DNA sequence encoding this CDR3. The chain recombines TRBV28 with TRBJ2-3; maybe TRBD2 (6 bases). Germline V gives CDR1 MDHEN, CDR2 SYDVKM. Trimming left V 3 bases short and J 2 bases short, with 9 bases between. The CDR3 contains 14 residues. The CDR3 DNA reads TGTGCCAGCAGTTTTGGAGGGAACACAGATACGCAGTATTTT. It codes for CASSFGGNTDTQYF. Using reference TRBV28 and TRBJ2-3 for the parts outside the CDR3, the full variable domain is DVKVTQSSRYLVKRTGEKVFLECVQDMDHENMFWYRQDPGLGLRLIYFSYDVKMKEKGDIPEGYSVSREKKERFSLILESASTNQTSMYLCASSFGGNTDTQYFGPGTRLTVL.

The chain uses TRBV7-2 and TRBJ2-5; 13 positions match TRBD2. The germline CDR1 and CDR2 sequences are SGHTA and FQGNSA. The CDR3 has 16 residues. V shed 0 bases, J shed 5 bases, and the junction held 3 bases outside the gene matches. The CDR3 sequence is CASSLAGLAGVETQYF. In nucleotides, the CDR3 is TGTGCCAGCAGCTTAGCTGGACTAGCGGGAGTCGAGACCCAGTACTTC.

The V call is TRBV19, the J call TRBJ1-6, with D unresolved. Trimming shortened V by 7 bases and J by 6 bases, and 13 bases separated the two germline ends. The CDR3 contains 14 residues. From germline, CDR1 is LNHDA and CDR2 SQIVND (reference sequence). The CDR3 DNA is TGTGCCAGTACGGCTGTGGCTGTTAATTCACCCCTCCACTTT. Protein: CASTAVAVNSPLHF. Combining the CDR3 with reference TRBV19 and TRBJ1-6 gives the whole variable domain DGGITQSPKYLFRKEGQNVTLSCEQNLNHDAMYWYRQDPGQGLRLIYYSQIVNDFQKGDIAEGYSVSREKKESFPLTVTSAQKNPTAFYLCASTAVAVNSPLHFGNGTRLTVT.

The chain uses TRBV7-6 and TRBJ1-2, with a possible D match to TRBD1 (5 bases). Germline V gives CDR1 SGHVS, CDR2 FNYEAQ. This CDR3 has 13 residues. V was clipped by 1 base and J by 5 bases, with 8 bases between them. The CDR3 DNA is TGTGCCAGCAGCTTAGAGGCAGGGTATGGCTACACCTTC. Encoded protein: CASSLEAGYGYTF.

The chain recombines TRBV4-3 with TRBJ2-3; possible D gene TRBD1, 5 bases. The V end lost 3 bases, the J end lost 6 bases, and 19 bases lay between the germline ends. CDR1 is LGHNA and CDR2 is YSLEER in the germline V gene. The CDR3 has 16 residues. The CDR3 coding sequence is TGCGCCAGCAGCCATACGGGCTCCTCAAAGGGGGATACGCAGTATTTT. It encodes CASSHTGSSKGDTQYF.

This clone has just one count. This chain connects TRBV7-9 to TRBJ2-7; no definite D call. Germline loops: CDR1 SEHNR, CDR2 FQNEAQ (reference sequence). The CDR3 contains 15 residues. Trimming left V 0 bases short and J 2 bases short, with 11 bases between. For the CDR3, the DNA is TGTGCCAGCAGCTTAGCGGGCGGTCCCCCCTACGAGCAGTACTTC. This translates into CASSLAGGPPYEQYF.

The gene calls are TRBV5-1 and TRBJ2-7; TRBD1 agrees at 8 bases. There are 14 residues in the CDR3. V lost 4 bases, J lost 9 bases, and 12 bases stayed unmatched. The V gene's germline CDR1 is SGHRS and CDR2 YFSETQ. The CDR3 DNA reads TGCGCCAGCAGCCGAGGTCAGGGGGCGAGCTGGCAGTACTTC. It codes for CASSRGQGASWQYF.

This sequence joins TRBV7-2 and TRBJ2-5; maybe TRBD2 (5 bases). Germline V gene data show CDR1 as SGHTA and CDR2 as FQGNSA. The ends were cut back, 6 bases at V and 6 bases at J, with 17 bases in the middle. The CDR3 consists of 14 residues. The CDR3 DNA follows: TGTGCCAGCAGTCTACGGGGAGTTGGGAAGACCCAGTACTTC. As protein: CASSLRGVGKTQYF.

The chain joins TRBV10-1 to TRBJ1-4; D gene ambiguous. CDR3 length equals 12 residues. V lost 6 bases, J lost 8 bases, and 10 bases lay in between. CDR1 WNHNN and CDR2 SYGVQD come from the germline V gene (reference sequence). CDR3 amino acids: CASSSPGEKLFF. The CDR3 DNA reads as TGCGCCAGCAGCTCACCTGGGGAAAAACTGTTTTTT.

V usage is TRBV7-3 and J usage is TRBJ2-3; D might be TRBD1 or TRBD2, each matching 5 bases. V was pared by 4 bases and J by 1 base, with 9 bases between. The CDR3 is 14 residues long. CDR1 is SGHTA, CDR2 FQGTGA, per germline. The CDR3 DNA reads as TGTGCCAGCAGCTCCGTGGGGGGCACAGATACGCAGTATTTT. Its translation: CASSSVGGTDTQYF.

This chain links TRBV4-2 with TRBJ2-7; no definite D call. This CDR3 is built from 14 residues. CDR1 and CDR2 (germline): LGHNA, YNFKEQ. V lost 1 base and J lost 7, with 14 bases in between. CDR3 DNA sequence: TGTGCCAGCAGCCAAGCCGGGTCGTCCGGGGAGCAGTACTTC. Amino acids: CASSQAGSSGEQYF.

In DNA, the CDR3 is TGTGCCAGCAGACCACGGGGGAACACTGAAGCTTTCTTT. Translating it yields CASRPRGNTEAFF. The chain employs TRBV5-6 and TRBJ1-1; D remains unclear. Germline assignment: CDR1 SGHDT and CDR2 YYEEEE. This CDR3 has 13 residues. The V and J ends lost 5 bases and 1 base respectively, with 9 bases between them.

In its sample, this clone was seen once. The rearrangement joins TRBV7-2 to TRBJ2-3; 8 bases line up with TRBD2. The germline gives CDR1 SGHTA, CDR2 FQGNSA. The CDR3 has 17 residues. The V segment lost 0 bases and the J segment 8 bases; nucleotides outside the gene matches: 13. The CDR3 DNA sequence: TGTGCCAGCAGCTTAGCGGCGGTAGCGGGGACCCTTGTTACGCAGTATTTT. Translated: CASSLAAVAGTLVTQYF.